This TCR delta chain is drawn from a study of γδ T cells in repeated Plasmodium falciparum infection. The study, taken as a whole, reports: Malian children's Vdelta2-negative repertoires appeared more expanded and less diverse than Australians'.

A word on this clone: Antigen specificity is unknown. With a far larger clone one base away, a read error is the likely cause. This sample also contains other DNA sequences that code for the same CDR3.

Gammadelta T cells were flow-sorted from PBMC into Vgamma9/Vdelta2+ and Vdelta2-negative populations for bulk analysis. TCRdb redid the clone calls on the multiplex PCR reads with CATT. This table has over 55,000 delta-chain clones, around 1.5% appearing once. Per the germline V gene, CDR1 is TSWWSYY and CDR2 is QGS. The CDR3 is 23 residues long. V and J are TRDV1 and TRDJ1, with TRDD2 matching 9 bases. The clonotype comes from a pool of human donors (malaria-infected and uninfected, not separated). The sample taken for sequencing was gamma-delta T cells from blood. The CDR3 DNA follows: TGTGCCCTTGGGGAACGGGGGCCTTCCTACACCCCATGGTACGATTCGTACACCGATAAACTCATCTTT. Translating it yields CALGERGPSYTPWYDSYTDKLIF.